Below, 10 T cell receptor beta chains from the same sample are listed, as sequenced in a study of cytomegalovirus exposure and HLA in healthy donors. Assay used: immunoSEQ multiplex PCR; TCRdb lists only in-frame clones, some missing. The table lists some 260,000 clones, about nine tenths of them singletons. The sample comprised PBMCs. All receptors come from a woman aged 25 to 45 in good health and CMV-seronegative.

This chain joins TRBV5-4 and TRBJ2-7; 9 nucleotides line up with TRBD2. Germline lookup yields CDR1 SGHNT and CDR2 YYREEE (reference sequence). The ends lost 1 base at V and 0 bases at J; junction bases unmatched: 8. This CDR3 has 17 amino acids. CDR3 region: CASSLRTSGPSSYEQYF. The CDR3 nucleotides read TGTGCCAGCAGCTTGCGAACTAGCGGGCCGAGCTCCTACGAGCAGTACTTC.

The chain couples TRBV5-1 to TRBJ1-2, with D tentatively TRBD1 (5 bases). CDR3 length: 15 amino acids. Per germline, CDR1 SGHRS and CDR2 YFSETQ. Trimming took 5 bases from V and 7 from J, leaving 21 bases between them. CDR3 nucleotides: TGCGCCAGCAGTCCTGAGGGGAAGGGAATATTTGGCTACACCTTC. This codes for CASSPEGKGIFGYTF. Combining the CDR3 with reference TRBV5-1 and TRBJ1-2 gives the whole variable domain KAGVTQTPRYLIKTRGQQVTLSCSPISGHRSVSWYQQTPGQGLQFLFEYFSETQRNKGNFPGRFSGRQFSNSRSEMNVSTLELGDSALYLCASSPEGKGIFGYTFGSGTRLTVV.

The chain's CDR3 is CASSIQGGYEQYF. CDR3 bases: TGTGCCAGTAGTATACAGGGTGGCTACGAGCAGTACTTC. J is TRBJ2-7 and V is TRBV19, with D tentatively TRBD1 (5 bases). Trimming cost V 2 bases and J 3 bases, with 8 bases left between them. The CDR3 is made up of 13 amino acids. Germline CDR1 reads LNHDA; CDR2 reads SQIVND (reference sequence).

The V call is TRBV27, the J call TRBJ2-6; D is uncertain. The V gene lost 1 base and the J gene lost 0 bases, with 4 bases spanning the gap. Looked up from germline, CDR1 is MNHEY and CDR2 is SMNVEV (reference sequence). The CDR3 is 15 amino acids. The CDR3 protein is CASSLWDSGANVLTF. The CDR3 nucleotides read TGTGCCAGCAGTTTATGGGACTCTGGGGCCAACGTCCTGACTTTC.

The chain is built from TRBV5-8 and TRBJ2-5; TRBD1 matches 7 bases. CDR3 length: 15 residues. Looked up from germline, CDR1 is SGHTS and CDR2 is YDEGEE. V lost 0 bases and J lost 5; bases outside the gene matches: 7. Here the CDR3 reads CASSLDGTAGETQYF. CDR3 nucleotides: TGTGCCAGCAGCTTGGACGGGACAGCCGGCGAGACCCAGTACTTC.

This sequence joins TRBV7-8 and TRBJ2-7; 13 bases are shared with TRBD2. This CDR3 spans 15 amino acids. V trimming: 4 bases; J trimming: 2 bases; junction bases outside the gene matches: 2. Germline V CDR1 and CDR2: SGHVS, FQNEAQ. Here the CDR3 DNA reads TGTGCCAGCAGCTCGGGACTAGCGGGACCCTACGAGCAGTACTTC. It yields the protein CASSSGLAGPYEQYF. The full variable domain, in which reference TRBV7-8 and TRBJ2-7 provide the parts outside the CDR3, is GAGVSQSPRYKVAKRGQDVALRCDPISGHVSLFWYQQALGQGPEFLTYFQNEAQLDKSGLPSDRFFAERPEGSVSTLKIQRTQQEDSAVYLCASSSGLAGPYEQYFGPGTRLTVT.

The chain employs TRBV28 and TRBJ2-5; possibly TRBD1 or TRBD2 for D (6 bases each). This CDR3 region has 14 residues. V shed 6 bases and J shed 5 bases, with 16 bases lying between them. Germline V gene data show CDR1 as MDHEN and CDR2 as SYDVKM. The CDR3: CASSHSGAWETQYF. In DNA, the CDR3 is TGTGCCAGCAGCCACTCGGGGGCATGGGAGACCCAGTACTTC.

The chain links TRBV7-9 to TRBJ2-7, with TRBD2 matching over 12 bases. The CDR3 covers 12 residues. V trimming: 5 bases; J trimming: 7 bases; junction bases outside the gene matches: 0. Germline-derived CDR1 and CDR2 are SEHNR and FQNEAQ (reference sequence). As DNA, the CDR3 is TGTGCCAGCAGCGGGACTAGCGGGGAGCAGTACTTC. This gives the protein CASSGTSGEQYF.

A few counts support this clone. The chain employs TRBV20-1 and TRBJ2-7; maybe TRBD1 (5 bases). The germline V gene encodes CDR1 DFQATT and CDR2 SNEGSKA (reference sequence). The CDR3 is 11 residues long. Trimming removed 3 bases at V and 2 bases at J, with 5 bases between. CDR3 in amino acids: CSARDTYEQYF. In DNA form, the CDR3 reads TGCAGTGCTAGGGACACCTACGAGCAGTACTTC.

The chain recombines TRBV4-2 with TRBJ2-7; TRBD2 might be the D (5 bases). V dropped 1 base and J dropped 6 bases, with 16 bases sitting between them. This CDR3 has 15 residues. Germline-derived CDR1 and CDR2 are LGHNA and YNFKEQ. The CDR3 DNA follows: TGTGCCAGCAGCCAAGGCGCCGGAGCCGGAGGCGAGCAGTACTTC. Translated, it gives CASSQGAGAGGEQYF.